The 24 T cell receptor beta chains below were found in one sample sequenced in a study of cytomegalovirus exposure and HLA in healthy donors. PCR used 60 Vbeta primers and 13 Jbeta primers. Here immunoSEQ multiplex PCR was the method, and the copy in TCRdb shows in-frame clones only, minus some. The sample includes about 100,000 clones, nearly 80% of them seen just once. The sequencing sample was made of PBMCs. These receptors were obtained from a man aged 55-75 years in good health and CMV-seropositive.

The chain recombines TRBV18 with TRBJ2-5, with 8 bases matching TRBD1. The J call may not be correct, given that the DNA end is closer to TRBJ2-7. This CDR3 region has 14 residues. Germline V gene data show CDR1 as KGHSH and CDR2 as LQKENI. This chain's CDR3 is CASSRAQGAHEQYF. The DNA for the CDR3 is TGTGCCAGCTCACGCGCTCAGGGGGCCCACGAGCAGTACTTC.

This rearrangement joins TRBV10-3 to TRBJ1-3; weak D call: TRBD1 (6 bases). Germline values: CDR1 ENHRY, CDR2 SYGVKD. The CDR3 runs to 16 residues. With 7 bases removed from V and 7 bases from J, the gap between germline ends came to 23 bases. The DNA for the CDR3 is TGTGCCATCACCCTCGGGGACACTAAAAAGGGGAACACCATATATTTT. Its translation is CAITLGDTKKGNTIYF.

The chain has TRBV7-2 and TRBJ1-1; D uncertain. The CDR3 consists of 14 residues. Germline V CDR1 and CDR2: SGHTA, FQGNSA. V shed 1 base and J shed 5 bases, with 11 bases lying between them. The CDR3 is CASSLGLEWTEAFF. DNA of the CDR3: TGTGCCAGCAGCTTAGGGCTTGAATGGACTGAAGCTTTCTTT.

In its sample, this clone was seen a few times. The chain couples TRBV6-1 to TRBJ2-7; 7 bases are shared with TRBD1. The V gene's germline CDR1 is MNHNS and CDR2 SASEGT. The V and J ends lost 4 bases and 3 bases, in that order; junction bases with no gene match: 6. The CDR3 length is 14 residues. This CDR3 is CASSAGTEFYEQYF. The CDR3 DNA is TGTGCCAGCAGTGCCGGGACAGAGTTCTACGAGCAGTACTTC.

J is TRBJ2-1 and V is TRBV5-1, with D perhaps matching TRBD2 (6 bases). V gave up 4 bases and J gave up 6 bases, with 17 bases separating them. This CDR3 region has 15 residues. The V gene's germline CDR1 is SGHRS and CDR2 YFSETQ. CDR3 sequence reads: CASSPMGLQSNEQFF. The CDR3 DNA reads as TGCGCCAGCAGCCCCATGGGACTGCAGTCCAATGAGCAGTTCTTC.

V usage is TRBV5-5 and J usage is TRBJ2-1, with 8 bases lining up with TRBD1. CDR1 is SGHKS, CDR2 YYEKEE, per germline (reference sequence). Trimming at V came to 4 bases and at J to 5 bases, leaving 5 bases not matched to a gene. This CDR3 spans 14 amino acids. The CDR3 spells CASSTGTGDNEQFF. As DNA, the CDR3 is TGTGCCAGCAGCACTGGGACAGGAGACAATGAGCAGTTCTTC.

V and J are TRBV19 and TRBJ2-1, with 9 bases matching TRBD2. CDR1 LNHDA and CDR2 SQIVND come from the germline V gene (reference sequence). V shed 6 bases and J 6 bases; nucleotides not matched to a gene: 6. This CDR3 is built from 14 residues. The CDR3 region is CASRLAGDPNEQFF. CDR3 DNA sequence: TGTGCCAGTAGATTAGCGGGGGACCCCAATGAGCAGTTCTTC.

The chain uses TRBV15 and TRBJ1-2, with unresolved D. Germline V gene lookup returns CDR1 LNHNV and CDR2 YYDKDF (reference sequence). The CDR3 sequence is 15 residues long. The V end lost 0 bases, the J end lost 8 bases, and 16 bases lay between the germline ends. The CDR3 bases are TGTGCCACCAGCAGAGATCTCGCGGGCGTGGGGGGCTACACCTTC. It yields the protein CATSRDLAGVGGYTF.

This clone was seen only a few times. This CDR3 reads CASSSQGGNQPQHF. CDR3 nucleotide sequence: TGTGCCAGCAGTTCACAGGGAGGCAATCAGCCCCAGCATTTT. This rearrangement joins TRBV6-4 to TRBJ1-5; maybe TRBD1 (6 bases). The CDR3 runs to 14 residues. Germline CDR1 reads MRHNA; CDR2 reads SNTAGT. Trimming took 5 bases from V and 2 from J, leaving 10 bases between them.

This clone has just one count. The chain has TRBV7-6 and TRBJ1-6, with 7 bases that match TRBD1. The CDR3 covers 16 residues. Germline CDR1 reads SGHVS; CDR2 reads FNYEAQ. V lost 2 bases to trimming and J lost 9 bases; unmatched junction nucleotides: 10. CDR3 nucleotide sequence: TGTGCCAGCAGCTTACGACAGGGAGGATCAAGTTCACCCCTCCACTTT. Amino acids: CASSLRQGGSSSPLHF.

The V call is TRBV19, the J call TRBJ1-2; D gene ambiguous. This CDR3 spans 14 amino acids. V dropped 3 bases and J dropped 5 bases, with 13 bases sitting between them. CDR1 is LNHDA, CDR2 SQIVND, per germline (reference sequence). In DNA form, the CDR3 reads TGTGCCAGTAGTATTCGGTCCGGCGGATATGGCTACACCTTC. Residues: CASSIRSGGYGYTF. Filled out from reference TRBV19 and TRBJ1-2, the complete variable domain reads DGGITQSPKYLFRKEGQNVTLSCEQNLNHDAMYWYRQDPGQGLRLIYYSQIVNDFQKGDIAEGYSVSREKKESFPLTVTSAQKNPTAFYLCASSIRSGGYGYTFGSGTRLTVV.

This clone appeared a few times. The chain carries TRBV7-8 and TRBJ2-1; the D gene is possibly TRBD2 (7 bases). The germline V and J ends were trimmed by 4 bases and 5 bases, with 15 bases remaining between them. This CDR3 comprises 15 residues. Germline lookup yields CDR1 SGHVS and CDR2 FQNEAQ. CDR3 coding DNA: TGTGCCAGCAGCTCCCCCGGCGGGGGCCACAATGAGCAGTTCTTC. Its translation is CASSSPGGGHNEQFF.

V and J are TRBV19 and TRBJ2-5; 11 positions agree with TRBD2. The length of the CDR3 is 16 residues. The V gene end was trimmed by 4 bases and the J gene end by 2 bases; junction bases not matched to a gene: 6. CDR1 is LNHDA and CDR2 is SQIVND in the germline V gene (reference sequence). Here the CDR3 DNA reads TGTGCCAGTAGTACACTAGCGGGGGCCTTGCAAGAGACCCAGTACTTC. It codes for CASSTLAGALQETQYF.

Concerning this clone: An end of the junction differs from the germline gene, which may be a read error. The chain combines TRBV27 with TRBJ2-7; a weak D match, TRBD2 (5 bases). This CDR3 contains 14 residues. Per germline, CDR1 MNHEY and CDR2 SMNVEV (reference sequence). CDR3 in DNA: TGTGCCAGTAGTTTGCGGGTAGAGTTCTACGAGCAGTACTTC. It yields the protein CASSLRVEFYEQYF.

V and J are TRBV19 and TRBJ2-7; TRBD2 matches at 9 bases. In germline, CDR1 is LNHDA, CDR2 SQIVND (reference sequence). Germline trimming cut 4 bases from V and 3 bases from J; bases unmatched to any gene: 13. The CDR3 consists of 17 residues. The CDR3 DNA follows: TGTGCCAGTAGTACCCTACGCGGGGGGGCGTCTCACTACGAGCAGTACTTC. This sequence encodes CASSTLRGGASHYEQYF.

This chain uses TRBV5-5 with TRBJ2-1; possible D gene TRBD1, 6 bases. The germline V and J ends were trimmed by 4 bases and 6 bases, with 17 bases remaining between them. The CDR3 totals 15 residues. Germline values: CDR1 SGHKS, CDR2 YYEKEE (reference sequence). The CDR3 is CASSPGQSAGNEQFF. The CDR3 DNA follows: TGTGCCAGCAGCCCCGGACAGTCTGCGGGCAATGAGCAGTTCTTC.

CDR3 nucleotides: TGTGCCAGCTCCGCGGGAAAGGGCACCGGGGAGCTGTTTTTT. Translated: CASSAGKGTGELFF. The V gene is TRBV18, the J gene TRBJ2-2, with a weak D call TRBD2 (6 bases). Trimming removed 6 bases at V and 4 bases at J, with 12 bases between. Germline CDR1 and CDR2: KGHSH and LQKENI. The CDR3 consists of 14 residues.

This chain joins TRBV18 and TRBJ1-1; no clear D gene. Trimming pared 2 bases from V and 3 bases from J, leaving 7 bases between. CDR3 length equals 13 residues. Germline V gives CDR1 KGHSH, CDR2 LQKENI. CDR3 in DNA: TGTGCCAGCTCACCAGGGCAGCACACTGAAGCTTTCTTT. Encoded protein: CASSPGQHTEAFF.

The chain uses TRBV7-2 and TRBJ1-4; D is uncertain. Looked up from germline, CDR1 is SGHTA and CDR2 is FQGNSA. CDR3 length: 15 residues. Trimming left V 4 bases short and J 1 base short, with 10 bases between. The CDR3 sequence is CASSSLPGTNEKLFF. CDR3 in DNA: TGTGCCAGCAGCTCCCTGCCCGGAACTAATGAAAAACTGTTTTTT.

The DNA for the CDR3 is TGCGCCAGCAGCCAGCCCACAGGGGGAAACACCTACGAGCAGTACTTC. Translated: CASSQPTGGNTYEQYF. The chain combines TRBV4-1 with TRBJ2-7, with TRBD1 matching 8 bases. Germline trimming cut 3 bases from V and 2 bases from J; bases unmatched to any gene: 9. The CDR3 sequence is 16 residues long. The germline V gene encodes CDR1 MGHRA and CDR2 YSYEKL.

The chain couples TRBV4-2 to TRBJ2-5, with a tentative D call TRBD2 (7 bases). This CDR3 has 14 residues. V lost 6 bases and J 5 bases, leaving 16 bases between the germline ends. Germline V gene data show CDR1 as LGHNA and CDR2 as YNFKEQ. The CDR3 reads CASRRGGAGETQYF. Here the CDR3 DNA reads TGTGCCAGCAGAAGGGGGGGGGCCGGGGAGACCCAGTACTTC.

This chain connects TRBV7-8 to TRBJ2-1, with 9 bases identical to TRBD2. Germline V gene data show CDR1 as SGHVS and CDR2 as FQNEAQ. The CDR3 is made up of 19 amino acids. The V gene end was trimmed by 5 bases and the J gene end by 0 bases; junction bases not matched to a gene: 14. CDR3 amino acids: CASSPPLRLAGSSYNEQFF. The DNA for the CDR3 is TGTGCCAGCAGCCCCCCTCTCAGGCTAGCGGGGAGCTCCTACAATGAGCAGTTCTTC. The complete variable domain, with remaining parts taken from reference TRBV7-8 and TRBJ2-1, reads GAGVSQSPRYKVAKRGQDVALRCDPISGHVSLFWYQQALGQGPEFLTYFQNEAQLDKSGLPSDRFFAERPEGSVSTLKIQRTQQEDSAVYLCASSPPLRLAGSSYNEQFFGPGTRLTVL.

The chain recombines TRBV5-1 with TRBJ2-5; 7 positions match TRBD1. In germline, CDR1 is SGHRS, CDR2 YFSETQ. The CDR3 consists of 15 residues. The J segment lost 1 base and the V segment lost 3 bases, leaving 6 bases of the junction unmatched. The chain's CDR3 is CASSSQGMGQETQYF. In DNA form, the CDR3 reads TGCGCCAGCAGCTCACAGGGGATGGGCCAAGAGACCCAGTACTTC.

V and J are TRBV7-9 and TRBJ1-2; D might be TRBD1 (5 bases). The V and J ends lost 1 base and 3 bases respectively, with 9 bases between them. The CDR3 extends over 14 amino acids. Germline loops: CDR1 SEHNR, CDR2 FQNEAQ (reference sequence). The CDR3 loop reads CASSLVATDYGYTF. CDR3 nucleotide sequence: TGTGCCAGCAGCTTAGTTGCGACAGACTATGGCTACACCTTC.